Below are 7 T cell receptor beta chains sequenced from a single sample in a study of metastatic and nonmetastatic thyroid tumors. TCRdb re-called the PCR reads with MiXCR. The sample carries about 7,900 clones, approximately 25% recorded once. No treatment had been given to any patient before thyroid surgery. Material for sequencing was adjacent normal tissue. These receptors originate from a female donor with papillary thyroid cancer or a benign thyroid nodule (not recorded which). Some clones in this sample may be carry-over from other donors' samples.

This clone was detected only a few times. The rearrangement uses TRBV24-1 and TRBJ2-7, with 7 bases that match TRBD1. CDR1 is KGHDR, CDR2 SFDVKD, per germline. V was clipped by 2 bases and J by 0 bases; unmatched bases: 3. This CDR3 contains 15 residues. The CDR3 bases are TGTGCCACCAGTGATTGGGACAGCCCCTCCTACGAGCAGTACTTC. Translation gives CATSDWDSPSYEQYF.

By frequency in the sample, this clone is medium-sized (0.01 to 0.1%). The CDR3 DNA follows: TGTGCCACCGCCAGGCACAGGGGGGACCCTGACACTGAAGCTTTCTTT. As protein: CATARHRGDPDTEAFF. This chain links TRBV24-1 with TRBJ1-1; TRBD1 matches at 8 bases. This CDR3 comprises 16 residues. V was clipped by 9 bases and J by 3 bases; unmatched bases: 14. The germline CDR1 and CDR2 sequences are KGHDR and SFDVKD.

V gene TRBV7-9 combines with J gene TRBJ2-7, with TRBD1 matching 7 bases. The CDR3 has 15 amino acids. V gave up 2 bases and J gave up 2 bases; unmatched junction bases: 6. The germline gives CDR1 SEHNR, CDR2 FQNEAQ (reference sequence). This CDR3 is CASSLRQGHPYEQYF. CDR3 sequence (DNA): TGTGCCAGCAGCTTACGACAGGGCCATCCCTACGAGCAGTACTTC.

This clone has only a few counts. The chain has TRBV19 and TRBJ1-3; possibly TRBD1 for D (5 bases). Deletions cut 5 bases from V and 0 bases from J, with 8 bases between. The CDR3 spans 14 residues. Germline CDR1 and CDR2: LNHDA and SQIVND (reference sequence). The CDR3 bases are TGTGCCAGTAGTCCAGGGAGCTCTGGAAACACCATATATTTT. Its translation: CASSPGSSGNTIYF.

This clone was recorded a few times. J is TRBJ2-7 and V is TRBV11-1, with 12 bases fitting TRBD2. Per germline, CDR1 SGHAT and CDR2 FQDESV (reference sequence). The CDR3 has 16 residues. The junction had 6 bases not matched to a gene; V was cut back by 1 base and J by 5 bases. The CDR3 sequence is CASSLGLAGDLDEQYF. CDR3 nucleotide sequence: TGTGCCAGCAGCTTAGGACTAGCGGGAGATCTCGACGAGCAGTACTTC. Together with reference TRBV11-1 and TRBJ2-7, the CDR3 gives the full variable domain: EAEVAQSPRYKITEKSQAVAFWCDPISGHATLYWYRQILGQGPELLVQFQDESVVDDSQLPKDRFSAERLKGVDSTLKIQPAELGDSAMYLCASSLGLAGDLDEQYFGPGTRLTVT.

The chain combines TRBV9 with TRBJ2-2; D may be TRBD1 or TRBD2 (7 bases each). Germline V lookup: CDR1 SGDLS, CDR2 YYNGEE. This CDR3 comprises 13 residues. Trimming left V 4 bases short and J 6 bases short, with 10 bases between. CDR3 loop: CASSSGGAGELFF. The CDR3 DNA is TGTGCCAGCAGCTCAGGGGGGGCCGGGGAGCTGTTTTTT.

This clone ranks as medium-sized. This chain links TRBV5-1 with TRBJ1-2; possible D gene TRBD1, 5 bases. Trimming cost V 1 base and J 4 bases, with 11 bases left between them. In germline, CDR1 is SGHRS, CDR2 YFSETQ. The CDR3 runs 14 residues. The CDR3 is CASSLRGDGYGYTF. Written as DNA, the CDR3 is TGCGCCAGCAGCTTGAGAGGGGATGGCTATGGCTACACCTTC.